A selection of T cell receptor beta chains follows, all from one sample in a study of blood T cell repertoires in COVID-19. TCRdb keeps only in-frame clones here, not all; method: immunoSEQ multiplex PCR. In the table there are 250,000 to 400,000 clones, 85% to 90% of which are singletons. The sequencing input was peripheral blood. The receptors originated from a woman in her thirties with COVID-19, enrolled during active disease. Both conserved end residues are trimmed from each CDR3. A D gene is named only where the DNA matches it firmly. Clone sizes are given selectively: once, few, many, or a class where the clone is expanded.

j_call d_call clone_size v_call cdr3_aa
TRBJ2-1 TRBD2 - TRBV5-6 ASSLAWLAGQLGHEQF
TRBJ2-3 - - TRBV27 ASSLEGRFSDTQY
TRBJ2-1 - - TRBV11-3 ASSLESDNEQF
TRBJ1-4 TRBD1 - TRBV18 ASSPRQGALNEKLF
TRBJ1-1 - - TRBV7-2 ASSEDTPGAF
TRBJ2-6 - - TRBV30 ASNRGANVLT
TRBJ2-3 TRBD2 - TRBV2 ASSPRNARRLAGGPSTDTQY
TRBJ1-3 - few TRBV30 AWSTGNTIY
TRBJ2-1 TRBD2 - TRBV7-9 ASSFGPSGTNEQF
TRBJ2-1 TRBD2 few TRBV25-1 ASSLAGRDEQF
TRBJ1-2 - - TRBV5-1 ASSLDSYGYT
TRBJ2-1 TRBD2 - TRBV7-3 ASSPGTSGAYNEQF
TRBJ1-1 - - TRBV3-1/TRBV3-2 ASSQDWPGNTEAF
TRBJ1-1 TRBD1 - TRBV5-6 ASSLVRRQGEGAF
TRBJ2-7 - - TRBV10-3 AIRLESSYEQY
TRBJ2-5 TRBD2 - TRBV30 AWKLAGLPQETQY
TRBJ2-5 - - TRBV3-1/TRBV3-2 ASSHLRSSGGGSQETQY
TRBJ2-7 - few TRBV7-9 ASSLGDRSSYEQY
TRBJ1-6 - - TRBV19 ASSIGQGSGWSPLH
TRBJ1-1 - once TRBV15 ATSRDVGGVTEAF
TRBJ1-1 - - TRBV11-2 ASSLGDRGTEAF
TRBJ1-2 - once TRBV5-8 ASSFTGYT
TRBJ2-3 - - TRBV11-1 ASSSSDTQY
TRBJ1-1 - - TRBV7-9 ASSSGLSNTEAF
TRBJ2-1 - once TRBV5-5 ASVDIGAYNEQF
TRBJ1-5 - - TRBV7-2 ASSKDTSSQPQH
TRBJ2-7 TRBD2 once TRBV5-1 ASSPQTSGSVLGEQY
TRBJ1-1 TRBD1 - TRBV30 AWGPSGGFPEAF
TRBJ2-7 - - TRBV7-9 ASSSTGTPYEQY